Listed below are T cell receptor beta chains from one sample, sequenced in a study of technical replicates of blood from a few donors. Only in-frame clones appear in the TCRdb table, and some are missing; sequencing was by immunoSEQ multiplex PCR. The sample consists of 70,000 to 80,000 clones, roughly 97% of them appearing once. Sequenced material: T cells isolated from PBMCs. Receptors were obtained from a human donor in good health. Each CDR3 is given with its conserved first and last residue. The D gene is left open where the match is weak. Where a row states a size, it is once, few, many or the class of an expanded clone; other rows omit it.

d_gene: TRBD2; abundance: NA; j_gene: TRBJ2-2; v_gene: TRBV5-1; CDR3nt: TGCGCCAGCAGCTTACAAGCGGGAGCGTCGGGGGAGCTGTTTTTT; CDR3aa: CASSLQAGASGELFF
d_gene: NA; abundance: once; j_gene: TRBJ2-7; v_gene: TRBV29-1; CDR3nt: TGCAGCGTTGTGGGCCCCACTTTCTACGAGCAGTACTTC; CDR3aa: CSVVGPTFYEQYF
d_gene: NA; abundance: NA; j_gene: TRBJ1-2; v_gene: TRBV11-2; CDR3nt: TGTGCCAGCAGCTCACGGTCTAACTATGGCTACACCTTC; CDR3aa: CASSSRSNYGYTF
d_gene: NA; abundance: once; j_gene: TRBJ1-5; v_gene: TRBV5-1; CDR3nt: TGCGCCAGCCGCCTATCGGGGGGGAGCAATCAGCCCCAGCATTTT; CDR3aa: CASRLSGGSNQPQHF
d_gene: NA; abundance: NA; j_gene: TRBJ2-1; v_gene: TRBV11-2; CDR3nt: TGTGCCAGCAGCTTTGGACTGGGATACAATGAGCAGTTCTTC; CDR3aa: CASSFGLGYNEQFF
d_gene: NA; abundance: NA; j_gene: TRBJ2-1; v_gene: TRBV2; CDR3nt: TGTGCCAGCAGCGAGGGGCAGGGGTTAGGCAATGAGCAGTTCTTC; CDR3aa: CASSEGQGLGNEQFF
d_gene: NA; abundance: NA; j_gene: TRBJ1-1; v_gene: TRBV29-1; CDR3nt: TGCAGCGTCAGCCGGGTAGACGGTGAAGCTTTCTTT; CDR3aa: CSVSRVDGEAFF
d_gene: NA; abundance: NA; j_gene: TRBJ2-1; v_gene: TRBV11-3; CDR3nt: TGTGCCAGCAGCTTCGGAGGTGTCGGGTACAATGAGCAGTTCTTC; CDR3aa: CASSFGGVGYNEQFF
d_gene: NA; abundance: NA; j_gene: TRBJ1-2; v_gene: TRBV19; CDR3nt: TGTGCCAGTAGTTGGGGCGGGACGGGGGGCTATGGCTACACCTTC; CDR3aa: CASSWGGTGGYGYTF
d_gene: NA; abundance: NA; j_gene: TRBJ1-4; v_gene: TRBV6-5; CDR3nt: TGTGCCAGCAGCTACGGACAGAGCCAAAAAAAACTGTTTTTT; CDR3aa: CASSYGQSQKKLFF
d_gene: TRBD2; abundance: NA; j_gene: TRBJ2-5; v_gene: TRBV19; CDR3nt: TGTGCCAGTAGTATACTTAATAGCGGGAGGGAGACCCAGTACTTC; CDR3aa: CASSILNSGRETQYF
d_gene: NA; abundance: NA; j_gene: TRBJ1-1; v_gene: TRBV6-6; CDR3nt: TGTGCCAGCGTAAAAGGGCAGGGTAACACTGAAGCTTTCTTT; CDR3aa: CASVKGQGNTEAFF
d_gene: NA; abundance: NA; j_gene: TRBJ1-3; v_gene: TRBV5-4; CDR3nt: TGTGCCAGCAGCTTTGACAGCTTACTTAGCTCTGGAAACACCATATATTTT; CDR3aa: CASSFDSLLSSGNTIYF
d_gene: NA; abundance: NA; j_gene: TRBJ2-1; v_gene: TRBV7-9; CDR3nt: TGTGCCAGCAGCCTTTTTATGGGCGGGGTGGAAGAGCAGTTCTTC; CDR3aa: CASSLFMGGVEEQFF
d_gene: TRBD1; abundance: once; j_gene: TRBJ1-4; v_gene: TRBV2; CDR3nt: TGTGCCAGCGCTCAGGGGGGATTTATTGCAACTAATGAAAAACTGTTTTTT; CDR3aa: CASAQGGFIATNEKLFF
d_gene: NA; abundance: once; j_gene: TRBJ1-1; v_gene: TRBV7-2; CDR3nt: TGTGCCAGCAGGGAACAGGGAATAAACACTGAAGCTTTCTTT; CDR3aa: CASREQGINTEAFF
d_gene: NA; abundance: NA; j_gene: TRBJ2-6; v_gene: TRBV28; CDR3nt: TGTGCCAGCAGTTACGCAGGGTCCGGGGCCAACGTCCTGACTTTC; CDR3aa: CASSYAGSGANVLTF
d_gene: NA; abundance: NA; j_gene: TRBJ1-2; v_gene: TRBV4-2; CDR3nt: TGTGCCAGCAGCGCGTCCCCCGGGGTGGTTGGCTACACCTTC; CDR3aa: CASSASPGVVGYTF
d_gene: NA; abundance: NA; j_gene: TRBJ2-7; v_gene: TRBV2; CDR3nt: TGTGCCAGCATAACAGAGAAGAGCTCCTACGAGCAGTACTTC; CDR3aa: CASITEKSSYEQYF
d_gene: NA; abundance: NA; j_gene: TRBJ2-2; v_gene: TRBV6-5; CDR3nt: TGTGCCAGCAGTTACTCGACACTAGTGGCCGGGGAGCTGTTTTTT; CDR3aa: CASSYSTLVAGELFF
d_gene: TRBD1; abundance: NA; j_gene: TRBJ1-4; v_gene: TRBV28; CDR3nt: TGTGCCAGCAGCGACAGGGGCAGTACTAATGAAAAACTGTTTTTT; CDR3aa: CASSDRGSTNEKLFF
d_gene: NA; abundance: once; j_gene: TRBJ2-7; v_gene: TRBV7-9; CDR3nt: TGTGCCAGCACCCCCAGGGACTCCTACGAGCAGTACTTC; CDR3aa: CASTPRDSYEQYF
d_gene: NA; abundance: NA; j_gene: TRBJ2-1; v_gene: TRBV7-9; CDR3nt: TGTGCCAGCCCCGGGGGCTCCTACAATGAGCAGTTCTTC; CDR3aa: CASPGGSYNEQFF
d_gene: TRBD1; abundance: NA; j_gene: TRBJ1-1; v_gene: TRBV19; CDR3nt: TGTGCCAGTAGTTCGGGACAGGGTACTGAAGCTTTCTTT; CDR3aa: CASSSGQGTEAFF
d_gene: TRBD1; abundance: NA; j_gene: TRBJ1-5; v_gene: TRBV30; CDR3nt: TGTGCCTGGAGTGGTCCTGGGACAGGGGGCTTTTGGATCAGCAATCAGCCCCAGCATTTT; CDR3aa: CAWSGPGTGGFWISNQPQHF
d_gene: NA; abundance: NA; j_gene: TRBJ1-4; v_gene: TRBV7-8; CDR3nt: TGTGCCAGCAGCTTAATTGGCAGGGAAGGGGAAAAACTGTTTTTT; CDR3aa: CASSLIGREGEKLFF
d_gene: NA; abundance: NA; j_gene: TRBJ2-2; v_gene: TRBV5-1; CDR3nt: TGCGCCAGCAGCTTGGGGGCTACGAACACCGGGGAGCTGTTTTTT; CDR3aa: CASSLGATNTGELFF
d_gene: NA; abundance: NA; j_gene: TRBJ2-1; v_gene: TRBV7-3; CDR3nt: TGTGCCAGCAGCTCCGGACTGGTCTCCTACAATGAGCAGTTCTTC; CDR3aa: CASSSGLVSYNEQFF
d_gene: TRBD1; abundance: NA; j_gene: TRBJ2-2; v_gene: TRBV2; CDR3nt: TGTGCCAGCATGGGACAGCTTGAGACCGGGGAGCTGTTTTTT; CDR3aa: CASMGQLETGELFF
d_gene: TRBD1; abundance: NA; j_gene: TRBJ2-6; v_gene: TRBV28; CDR3nt: TGTGCCAGCGGCGGACAGGGTCTCTCTGGGGCCAACGTCCTGACTTTC; CDR3aa: CASGGQGLSGANVLTF
d_gene: TRBD1; abundance: NA; j_gene: TRBJ2-5; v_gene: TRBV28; CDR3nt: TGTGCCAGCAGTTTAATTGGCCAGGGGGTAGAGACCCAGTACTTC; CDR3aa: CASSLIGQGVETQYF
d_gene: NA; abundance: NA; j_gene: TRBJ2-1; v_gene: TRBV9; CDR3nt: TGTGCCAGCAGGGGACTGTCAAAATCCAATGAGCAGTTCTTC; CDR3aa: CASRGLSKSNEQFF
d_gene: NA; abundance: once; j_gene: TRBJ1-2; v_gene: TRBV27; CDR3nt: TGTGCCAGCAGTTTCAGAACACTAGCCTTTTTCGATGGCTACACCTTC; CDR3aa: CASSFRTLAFFDGYTF
d_gene: NA; abundance: NA; j_gene: TRBJ2-5; v_gene: TRBV2; CDR3nt: TGTGCCAGCAGTGAATCGACTAAAAAAGAGACCCAGTACTTC; CDR3aa: CASSESTKKETQYF
d_gene: NA; abundance: NA; j_gene: TRBJ1-5; v_gene: TRBV6-5; CDR3nt: TGTGCCAGCAGTGTGGACAGCAATAACAATCAGCCCCAGCATTTT; CDR3aa: CASSVDSNNNQPQHF
d_gene: TRBD2; abundance: NA; j_gene: TRBJ2-2; v_gene: TRBV2; CDR3nt: TGTGCCAGCAGCGCTAGCGGGGGGGCGTGGACCGGGGAGCTGTTTTTT; CDR3aa: CASSASGGAWTGELFF
d_gene: NA; abundance: NA; j_gene: TRBJ2-7; v_gene: TRBV6-5; CDR3nt: TGTGCCAGCAGTTACCGTCAGGCCTACGAGCAGTACTTC; CDR3aa: CASSYRQAYEQYF
d_gene: TRBD2; abundance: NA; j_gene: TRBJ2-2; v_gene: TRBV10-3; CDR3nt: TGTGCCATCAGATTAGCGGGGGGCGACACCGGGGAGCTGTTTTTT; CDR3aa: CAIRLAGGDTGELFF
d_gene: TRBD1; abundance: NA; j_gene: TRBJ1-1; v_gene: TRBV2; CDR3nt: TGTGCCAGCACCGGGACAGGGAACGCTGAAGCTTTCTTT; CDR3aa: CASTGTGNAEAFF
d_gene: TRBD1; abundance: once; j_gene: TRBJ2-1; v_gene: TRBV6-1; CDR3nt: TGTGCCAGCTGGTTTAGGGGGCCTAGTGAGCAGTTCTTC; CDR3aa: CASWFRGPSEQFF
d_gene: NA; abundance: few; j_gene: TRBJ1-1; v_gene: TRBV4-2; CDR3nt: TGTGCCAGCAGCCTGGGGGGGACACCTAACACTGAAGCTTTCTTT; CDR3aa: CASSLGGTPNTEAFF
d_gene: TRBD2; abundance: NA; j_gene: TRBJ2-5; v_gene: TRBV5-1; CDR3nt: TGCGCCAGCAGGCGGGGGGGCGAGGAGACCCAGTACTTC; CDR3aa: CASRRGGEETQYF
d_gene: NA; abundance: NA; j_gene: TRBJ1-1; v_gene: TRBV7-3; CDR3nt: TGTGCCAGCAGCTTAAAGGGGCTCCATGAAGCTTTCTTT; CDR3aa: CASSLKGLHEAFF
d_gene: NA; abundance: NA; j_gene: TRBJ2-7; v_gene: TRBV5-1; CDR3nt: TGCGCCAGCAGCCCCCCCGGGGACTACGAGCAGTACTTC; CDR3aa: CASSPPGDYEQYF
d_gene: NA; abundance: once; j_gene: TRBJ2-5; v_gene: TRBV28; CDR3nt: TGTGCCAGCACAACAGGATTTGAGACCCAGTACTTC; CDR3aa: CASTTGFETQYF
d_gene: TRBD1; abundance: once; j_gene: TRBJ2-5; v_gene: TRBV5-1; CDR3nt: TGCGCCAGCAGCTTGACGGGACAGGGAGGGAAAGAGACCCAGTACTTC; CDR3aa: CASSLTGQGGKETQYF
d_gene: NA; abundance: NA; j_gene: TRBJ1-3; v_gene: TRBV2; CDR3nt: TGTGCCAGCCTGAGACAGGACAACACCATATATTTT; CDR3aa: CASLRQDNTIYF
d_gene: NA; abundance: NA; j_gene: TRBJ2-7; v_gene: TRBV9; CDR3nt: TGTGCCAGCAGCACCAGGATAGGAGCGGACGCCTACGAGCAGTACTTC; CDR3aa: CASSTRIGADAYEQYF
d_gene: NA; abundance: once; j_gene: TRBJ1-4; v_gene: TRBV30; CDR3nt: TGTGCCTGGAGTGTAGGGGCGCATGAAAAACTGTTTTTT; CDR3aa: CAWSVGAHEKLFF
d_gene: NA; abundance: once; j_gene: TRBJ1-2; v_gene: TRBV30; CDR3nt: TGTGCCTGGAGTGTAAGGGAGATGGGTGGCTACACCTTC; CDR3aa: CAWSVREMGGYTF
d_gene: NA; abundance: NA; j_gene: TRBJ1-3; v_gene: TRBV7-9; CDR3nt: TGTGCCAGCAGCTTAGATCTGACAGCTGGAAACACCATATATTTT; CDR3aa: CASSLDLTAGNTIYF
d_gene: NA; abundance: NA; j_gene: TRBJ1-1; v_gene: TRBV18; CDR3nt: TGTGCCAGCTCACGGGACAAGATGAACACTGAAGCTTTCTTT; CDR3aa: CASSRDKMNTEAFF
d_gene: TRBD1; abundance: NA; j_gene: TRBJ2-1; v_gene: TRBV5-4; CDR3nt: TGTGCCAGCAGCCCCGACAGGGGGCGCTTATACAATGAGCAGTTCTTC; CDR3aa: CASSPDRGRLYNEQFF
d_gene: TRBD1; abundance: NA; j_gene: TRBJ2-7; v_gene: TRBV6-1; CDR3nt: TGTGCCAGCAGTAGGGGACAGCCGAACTCCTACGAGCAGTACTTC; CDR3aa: CASSRGQPNSYEQYF
d_gene: NA; abundance: NA; j_gene: TRBJ2-5; v_gene: TRBV27; CDR3nt: TGTGCCAGCAGTTTCAGAGAGACCCAGTACTTC; CDR3aa: CASSFRETQYF